This T cell receptor beta chain was identified in a study of cytomegalovirus exposure and HLA in healthy donors. Whole-study context: Around 77% of 350 to 400 genotyped donors fell in the Caucasian-associated ancestry cluster.

Germline V gives CDR1 SSHAT, CDR2 FNYEAQ (reference sequence). CDR3 length: 15 residues. This clone was seen a single time. The junction departs from the called germline gene at one end, perhaps through a read error. The PCR employed 60 Vbeta primers together with 13 Jbeta primers. This table comes from immunoSEQ multiplex PCR, and its TCRdb copy is limited to in-frame clones, with some not included. Of roughly 65,000 clones detected, over 75% appear once; the ten largest clones hold approximately 4.2%. Sample: PBMCs. The sequence came from a woman in her 30s in good health and CMV-seronegative. The chain has TRBV7-7 and TRBJ2-3; no clear D. The CDR3 sequence is CASSLGSLRTDTQYF. CDR3 sequence (DNA): TGTGCTAGCAGCTTAGGTAGTCTTCGCACAGATACGCAGTATTTT. Variable domain in full (rest from reference TRBV7-7 and TRBJ2-3): GAGVSQSPRYKVTKRGQDVTLRCDPISSHATLYWYQQALGQGPEFLTYFNYEAQPDKSGLPSDRFSAERPEGSISTLTIQRTEQRDSAMYRCASSLGSLRTDTQYFGPGTRLTVL.